The T cell receptor beta chain described here comes from a study of blood T cell repertoires in COVID-19. Clones were sequenced by immunoSEQ multiplex PCR, and TCRdb holds only the in-frame ones, with some missing. In the table there are approximately 33,000 clones, approximately 86% of which are singletons. CDR1 and CDR2 from the germline V gene are LGHDT and YNNKEL (reference sequence). This CDR3 is 12 amino acids long. Trimming took off 1 base at V and 7 bases at J, with 8 bases between the two ends. The TCR comes from a man aged 60 to 75 with COVID-19, enrolled during active disease. The J gene is TRBJ2-7, the V gene TRBV3-1 (or the pseudogene TRBV3-2), with D possibly being TRBD2 (6 bases). Source material: peripheral blood. In DNA form, the CDR3 reads TGTGCCAGCAGCCAAGCTGGGGGGGAGCAGTACTTC. Amino acids: CASSQAGGEQYF.